This T cell receptor (beta chain) was recorded in a study of T cell responses to AZD1222 COVID-19 vaccine. Study-level results: No day 14 peak samples; only post-peak repertoires were characterized.

Only a few counts were recorded for this clone. Its matching antigen is unknown. Data came from immunoSEQ multiplex PCR; TCRdb stores just in-frame clones and leaves some out. This table has more than 85,000 clones, roughly 90% appearing once. Germline assignment: CDR1 SQVTM and CDR2 ANQGSEA. Trimming shortened V by 2 bases and J by 8 bases, and 18 bases separated the two germline ends. The CDR3 sequence is 14 residues long. The V gene is TRBV29-1, the J gene TRBJ1-2; D unresolved. The starting material was peripheral blood, obtained on day 0 of AZD1222 vaccination. This receptor was taken from an adult in good health. CDR3 in amino acids: CSVEFRERVGGYTF. In nucleotides, the CDR3 is TGCAGCGTTGAATTCCGGGAGAGGGTCGGGGGCTACACCTTC.